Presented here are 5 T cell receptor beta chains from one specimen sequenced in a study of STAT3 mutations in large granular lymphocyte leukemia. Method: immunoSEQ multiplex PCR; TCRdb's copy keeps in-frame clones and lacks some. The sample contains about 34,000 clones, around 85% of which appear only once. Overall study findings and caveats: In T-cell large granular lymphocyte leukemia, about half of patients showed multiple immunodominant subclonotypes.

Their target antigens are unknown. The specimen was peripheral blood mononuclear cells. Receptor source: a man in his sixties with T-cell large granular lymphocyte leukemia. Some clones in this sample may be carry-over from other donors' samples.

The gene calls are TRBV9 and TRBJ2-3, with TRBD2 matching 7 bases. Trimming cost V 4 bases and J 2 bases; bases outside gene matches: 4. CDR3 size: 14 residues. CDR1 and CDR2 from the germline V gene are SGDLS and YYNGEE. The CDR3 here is CASSQRGHTDTQYF. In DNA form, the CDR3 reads TGTGCCAGCAGCCAGCGGGGTCACACAGATACGCAGTATTTT.

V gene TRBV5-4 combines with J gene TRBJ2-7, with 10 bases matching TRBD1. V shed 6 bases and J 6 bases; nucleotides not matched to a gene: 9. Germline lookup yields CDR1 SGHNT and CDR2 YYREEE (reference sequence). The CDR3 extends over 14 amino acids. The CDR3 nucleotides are TGTGCCAGCAACCGACAGGGGGCTATGGGCGAGCAGTACTTC. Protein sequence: CASNRQGAMGEQYF. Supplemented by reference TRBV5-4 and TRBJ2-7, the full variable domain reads ETGVTQSPTHLIKTRGQQVTLRCSSQSGHNTVSWYQQALGQGPQFIFQYYREEENGRGNFPPRFSGLQFPNYSSELNVNALELDDSALYLCASNRQGAMGEQYFGPGTRLTVT.

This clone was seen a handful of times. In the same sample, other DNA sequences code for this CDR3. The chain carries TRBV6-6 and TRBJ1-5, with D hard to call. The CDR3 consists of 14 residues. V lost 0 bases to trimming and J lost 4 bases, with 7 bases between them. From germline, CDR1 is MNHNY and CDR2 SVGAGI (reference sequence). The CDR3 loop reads CASSYSTRNQPQHF. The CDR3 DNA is TGTGCCAGCAGTTACTCGACACGAAATCAGCCCCAGCATTTT.

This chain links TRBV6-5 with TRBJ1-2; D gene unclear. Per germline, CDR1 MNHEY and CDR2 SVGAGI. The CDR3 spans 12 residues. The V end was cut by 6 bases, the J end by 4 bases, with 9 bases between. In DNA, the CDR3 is TGTGCCAGCAGAATAGGGAGCTATGGCTACACCTTC. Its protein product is CASRIGSYGYTF.

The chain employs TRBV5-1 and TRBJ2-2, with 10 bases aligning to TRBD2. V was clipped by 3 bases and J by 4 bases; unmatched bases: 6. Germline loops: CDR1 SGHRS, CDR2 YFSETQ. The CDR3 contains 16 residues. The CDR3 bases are TGCGCCAGCAGCTCAACTAGCGGGATGAGCACCGGGGAGCTGTTTTTT. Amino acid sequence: CASSSTSGMSTGELFF.